Below are 12 T cell receptor beta chains sequenced from a single sample in a study of blood T cell repertoires in COVID-19. Repertoires were generated with immunoSEQ multiplex PCR, while TCRdb's copy carries only in-frame clones and drops some. Of about 240,000 clones listed, about 84% were seen once; the top ten hold 9% to 15%. The material sequenced was peripheral blood. The origin of the receptors is an elderly man with acute or convalescent COVID-19.

A note on this clone: This specimen includes other DNA sequences encoding the same CDR3. This rearrangement joins TRBV29-1 to TRBJ1-4; TRBD1 might be the D (6 bases). The V gene's germline CDR1 is SQVTM and CDR2 ANQGSEA. The CDR3 has 13 residues. V was shortened by 7 bases and J by 2 bases, with 11 bases between the two germline ends. In DNA form, the CDR3 reads TGCAGCGCCACAGGGCAGACTAATGAAAAACTGTTTTTT. This sequence encodes CSATGQTNEKLFF.

The rearrangement uses TRBV7-9 and TRBJ2-3; 10 bases are shared with TRBD2. The J segment lost 2 bases and the V segment lost 3 bases, leaving 8 bases of the junction unmatched. CDR3 length: 17 residues. CDR1 and CDR2 (germline): SEHNR, FQNEAQ (reference sequence). The CDR3 bases are TGTGCCAGCAGCTTGCCGCCGGGGACTAGCGTCACAGATACGCAGTATTTT. It codes for CASSLPPGTSVTDTQYF.

The DNA for the CDR3 is TGTGCCAGTAGTATCCCCCCCGCCGGGGGGGCTGGTAGCAATCAGCCCCAGCATTTT. Translation: CASSIPPAGGAGSNQPQHF. The chain uses TRBV19 and TRBJ1-5; tentative D call: TRBD1 (6 bases). With 3 bases removed from V and 0 bases from J, the gap between germline ends came to 21 bases. The CDR3 is 19 amino acids. Germline V gives CDR1 LNHDA, CDR2 SQIVND (reference sequence).

The chain joins TRBV6-1 to TRBJ2-2; 8 positions match TRBD1. Germline CDR1 and CDR2: MNHNS and SASEGT. The CDR3 is made up of 14 amino acids. V dropped 2 bases and J dropped 5; count of bases not matched to a gene: 1. CDR3 loop: CASSEWTGTGELFF. The DNA of the CDR3 is TGTGCCAGCAGTGAATGGACAGGGACCGGGGAGCTGTTTTTT.

This chain connects TRBV5-6 to TRBJ1-3; TRBD1 is a possible D gene (5 bases). Germline CDR1 SGHDT, CDR2 YYEEEE. Trimming pared 2 bases from V and 3 bases from J, leaving 12 bases between. CDR3 length: 15 residues. The CDR3 loop reads CASSFTGRSGNTIYF. The CDR3 DNA follows: TGTGCCAGCAGCTTCACAGGACGTAGTGGAAACACCATATATTTT.

The CDR3 bases are TGTGCCAGCTCACTACAGGGAAGCGAGCAGTACTTC. Protein product: CASSLQGSEQYF. The V and J genes are TRBV18 and TRBJ2-7; perhaps TRBD1 as D (6 bases). Trimming left V 4 bases short and J 6 bases short, with 10 bases between. This CDR3 has 12 amino acids. Germline loops: CDR1 KGHSH, CDR2 LQKENI.

The chain couples TRBV10-1 to TRBJ2-3; D remains unclear. This CDR3 comprises 14 residues. V shed 0 bases and J shed 5 bases, with 9 bases lying between them. Germline CDR1 and CDR2: WNHNN and SYGVQD (reference sequence). CDR3 sequence reads: CASSESRVQDTQYF. The CDR3 nucleotides are TGCGCCAGCAGTGAGTCTCGAGTGCAAGATACGCAGTATTTT.

On this clone itself: Relative to the germline gene, one junction end is altered; a read error may explain this. The V and J genes are TRBV5-1 and TRBJ2-7; TRBD2 agrees at 7 bases. This CDR3 is built from 13 residues. From germline, CDR1 is SGHRS and CDR2 YFSETQ. The CDR3 DNA reads TGCGCCAGCAGCGAAGTGACTAGCTCCTCCGCGTTATTC. Residues: CASSEVTSSSALF.

The chain combines TRBV9 with TRBJ2-1, with unresolved D. The CDR3 length is 14 residues. The germline V gene has CDR1 SGDLS and CDR2 YYNGEE. V was cut by 0 bases and J by 4 bases, with 8 bases left in between. CDR3 nucleotide sequence: TGTGCCAGCAGCGTAGGGAGCCAATACAATGAGCAGTTCTTC. This gives the protein CASSVGSQYNEQFF.

The chain uses TRBV5-4 and TRBJ2-7; TRBD2 matches 9 bases. Per the germline V gene, CDR1 is SGHNT and CDR2 is YYREEE (reference sequence). This CDR3 has 15 residues. After removal of 3 bases from V and 1 base from J, the junction contained 5 bases not matched to a gene. CDR3: CASSSKTSGSYEQYF. The DNA for the CDR3 is TGTGCCAGCAGCTCTAAGACTAGCGGATCCTACGAGCAGTACTTC.

V gene TRBV12-5 combines with J gene TRBJ1-2, with D uncertain. The germline V gene encodes CDR1 LGHNT and CDR2 FRNRAP. The ends were cut back, 6 bases at V and 0 bases at J, with 11 bases in the middle. This CDR3 has 14 amino acids. The CDR3 DNA sequence: TGTGCTAGTGGGGCGGCCCCATCTAACTATGGCTACACCTTC. Encoded protein: CASGAAPSNYGYTF.

The sample holds one count of this clone. This rearrangement joins TRBV28 to TRBJ1-2, with TRBD1 as a possible D gene (5 bases). The V gene lost 8 bases and the J gene lost 4 bases, with 20 bases spanning the gap. Germline lookup yields CDR1 MDHEN and CDR2 SYDVKM. The CDR3 runs to 15 residues. As DNA, the CDR3 is TGTGCCAGCCGGGGCGGGGGGGTTATTAGCTATGGCTACACCTTC. Translation: CASRGGGVISYGYTF.